This is a list of T cell receptor beta chains from one sample in a study of CD8 T cells in Susac syndrome. TCRdb analysed the immunoSEQ multiplex PCR reads with MiXCR anew, one entry per CDR3 protein. This sample has about 200,000 distinct CDR3 sequences, with approximately 95% found just once. Material: CD4+ T cells from PBMCs. Source of these receptors: a human donor with multiple sclerosis. Each CDR3 is given with its conserved first and last residue. A D gene is named only where the DNA matches it firmly. Clone size, where shown, is once, few, many, or a class for clones that have expanded.

CDR3	DNA	J	size	D	V
CASQAGPNTGELFF	TGTGCCAGCCAGGCGGGACCGAACACCGGGGAGCTGTTTTTT	TRBJ2-2	.	.	TRBV9
CASSDRDRGPYEQYF	TGTGCCAGCTCAGATCGGGACAGGGGACCTTACGAGCAGTACTTC	TRBJ2-7	.	TRBD1	TRBV18
CSVEAVRENEQFF	TGCAGCGTTGAAGCCGTTAGAGAGAATGAGCAGTTCTTC	TRBJ2-1	.	.	TRBV29-1
CSALGGAGSYEQYF	TGCAGCGCACTTGGTGGAGCGGGGTCCTACGAGCAGTACTTC	TRBJ2-7	.	TRBD2	TRBV29-1
CASSPVAGNEQFF	TGTGCCAGCAGCCCAGTAGCGGGCAATGAGCAGTTCTTC	TRBJ2-1	.	TRBD2	TRBV3-1
CASSLGTFGASEEQFF	TGTGCCAGCAGCTTAGGGACATTTGGGGCCTCTGAGGAGCAGTTCTTC	TRBJ2-1	.	.	TRBV7-9
CASGPTSGEGDIQYF	TGTGCTAGTGGCCCCACTAGCGGGGAAGGGGACATTCAGTACTTC	TRBJ2-4	.	TRBD2	TRBV12-5
CASRVGEGHTEAFF	TGTGCCAGCAGAGTGGGGGAGGGGCACACTGAAGCTTTCTTT	TRBJ1-1	.	.	TRBV25-1
CASSPRVGLPNSPLHF	TGTGCCAGCAGCCCCCGAGTAGGATTACCTAATTCACCCCTCCACTTT	TRBJ1-6	.	.	TRBV5-4
CASTNGGRETQYF	TGTGCCAGCACCAACGGGGGACGAGAGACCCAGTACTTC	TRBJ2-5	.	.	TRBV6-6
CASSQAPARSNEQFF	TGTGCCAGCAGCCAAGCCCCGGCGCGATCTAATGAGCAGTTCTTC	TRBJ2-1	.	.	TRBV4-2
CASSKPGGPGQETQYF	TGTGCCAGCAGTAAACCGGGGGGGCCCGGGCAAGAGACCCAGTACTTC	TRBJ2-5	.	TRBD2	TRBV6-1
CSVEEGAEAFF	TGCAGCGTTGAAGAGGGGGCTGAAGCTTTCTTT	TRBJ1-1	.	.	TRBV29-1
CASSKGQEIYEHCAEAFF	TGTGCCAGCAGCAAGGGACAGGAGATCTATGAACACTGTGCTGAAGCTTTCTTT	TRBJ1-1	.	.	TRBV21-1
CSVITGGYSNQPQHF	TGCAGCGTTATCACAGGGGGTTATAGCAATCAGCCCCAGCATTTT	TRBJ1-5	.	TRBD1	TRBV29-1
CASSPLWGQGGTNYGYTF	TGTGCCAGCAGCCCGCTTTGGGGACAGGGGGGGACTAACTATGGCTACACCTTC	TRBJ1-2	.	TRBD1	TRBV5-4
CASSQDRDYGYTF	TGTGCCAGCAGCCAAGACCGAGACTATGGCTACACCTTC	TRBJ1-2	few	.	TRBV3-1
CSVRTREYTGELFF	TGCAGCGTGCGGACCCGGGAGTACACCGGGGAGCTGTTTTTT	TRBJ2-2	once	.	TRBV29-1
CASSLVTVNEQFF	TGCGCCAGCAGCTTGGTGACAGTCAATGAGCAGTTCTTC	TRBJ2-1	.	.	TRBV5-1
CASSGQGRSPLHF	TGTGCCAGCAGTGGACAGGGTCGATCACCCCTCCACTTT	TRBJ1-6	.	TRBD1	TRBV2
CAWSGYGGGYGYTF	TGTGCCTGGAGTGGGTACGGAGGTGGGTATGGCTACACCTTC	TRBJ1-2	.	.	TRBV30
CASSFRRSLGGTDTQYF	TGTGCCAGCAGCTTCCGAAGGTCTTTAGGGGGCACAGATACGCAGTATTTT	TRBJ2-3	once	.	TRBV5-4
CASSVDGRGRRTGELFF	TGTGCCAGCAGCGTAGATGGCAGGGGGCGACGCACCGGGGAGCTGTTTTTT	TRBJ2-2	.	TRBD1	TRBV9
CASSQESGGGEQYF	TGTGCCAGCAGCCAAGAGTCCGGGGGTGGAGAGCAGTACTTC	TRBJ2-7	.	.	TRBV3-1
CASSTGPPYEQYF	TGTGCCAGTTCGACAGGGCCTCCCTACGAGCAGTACTTC	TRBJ2-7	few	TRBD1	TRBV19
CSANGGDRETQYF	TGCAGTGCTAATGGTGGGGACAGAGAGACCCAGTACTTC	TRBJ2-5	.	TRBD1	TRBV20-1
CASSPSGGGRREQYF	TGTGCCAGCAGTCCCTCTGGGGGGGGGCGTCGGGAGCAGTACTTC	TRBJ2-7	.	.	TRBV27
CSASAPLSSYNEQFF	TGCAGTGCTAGCGCTCCGCTGAGCTCCTACAATGAGCAGTTCTTC	TRBJ2-1	once	.	TRBV20-1
CASYDSGGSYNEQFF	TGTGCCAGTTACGATAGCGGGGGCTCCTACAATGAGCAGTTCTTC	TRBJ2-1	.	TRBD2	TRBV7-9
CATSAYDRGGTEAFF	TGTGCCACCAGTGCCTACGACAGGGGGGGCACTGAAGCTTTCTTT	TRBJ1-1	.	TRBD1	TRBV24-1
CAVPRDSHNSPLHF	TGTGCCGTGCCCCGGGACAGTCATAATTCACCCCTCCACTTT	TRBJ1-6	.	TRBD1	TRBV30
CSVERLAGWADTQYF	TGCAGCGTTGAACGTCTAGCGGGGTGGGCAGATACGCAGTATTTT	TRBJ2-3	.	TRBD2	TRBV29-1
CASSQETSGEETQYF	TGTGCCAGCAGCCAAGAAACTAGCGGGGAAGAGACCCAGTACTTC	TRBJ2-5	.	TRBD2	TRBV3-1
CSAPETGVGDNQPQHF	TGCAGTGCCCCCGAAACAGGGGTCGGGGACAATCAGCCCCAGCATTTT	TRBJ1-5	once	TRBD1	TRBV20-1
CASSQAHGLAGNGANVLTF	TGTGCCAGCAGCCAAGCCCACGGACTAGCGGGGAACGGGGCCAACGTCCTGACTTTC	TRBJ2-6	.	TRBD2	TRBV4-2
CASSSLQGQSTEAFF	TGTGCCAGCAGTTCCCTACAGGGGCAGAGCACTGAAGCTTTCTTT	TRBJ1-1	.	TRBD1	TRBV27
CASSLGTNYGYTF	TGTGCCAGCAGTTTAGGCACGAACTATGGCTACACCTTC	TRBJ1-2	.	.	TRBV12-3/TRBV12-4
CASSSPEPSSYNEQFF	TGTGCCAGCAGTTCCCCGGAGCCGAGCTCCTACAATGAGCAGTTCTTC	TRBJ2-1	.	.	TRBV28
CASSQPSGPTDTQYF	TGTGCCAGCAGCCAGCCCTCCGGTCCCACAGATACGCAGTATTTT	TRBJ2-3	.	.	TRBV7-3
CASSLSPGGHFGEQFF	TGTGCCAGCAGTTTATCCCCAGGGGGACATTTCGGTGAGCAGTTCTTC	TRBJ2-1	.	TRBD1	TRBV27
CSVPRSGSTDTQYF	TGCAGCGTCCCACGGTCGGGGAGCACAGATACGCAGTATTTT	TRBJ2-3	.	.	TRBV29-1
CAWSAPRTGNGANVLTF	TGTGCCTGGAGTGCCCCTCGGACAGGGAATGGGGCCAACGTCCTGACTTTC	TRBJ2-6	.	TRBD1	TRBV30
CSADRAVSKNIQYF	TGCAGTGCAGACCGTGCAGTCTCCAAAAACATTCAGTACTTC	TRBJ2-4	.	.	TRBV20-1
CSAGYETQYF	TGCAGCGCCGGTTACGAGACCCAGTACTTC	TRBJ2-5	.	.	TRBV29-1
CSAKTGTRNEQFF	TGCAGTGCTAAAACCGGGACTAGGAATGAGCAGTTCTTC	TRBJ2-1	.	TRBD2	TRBV20-1